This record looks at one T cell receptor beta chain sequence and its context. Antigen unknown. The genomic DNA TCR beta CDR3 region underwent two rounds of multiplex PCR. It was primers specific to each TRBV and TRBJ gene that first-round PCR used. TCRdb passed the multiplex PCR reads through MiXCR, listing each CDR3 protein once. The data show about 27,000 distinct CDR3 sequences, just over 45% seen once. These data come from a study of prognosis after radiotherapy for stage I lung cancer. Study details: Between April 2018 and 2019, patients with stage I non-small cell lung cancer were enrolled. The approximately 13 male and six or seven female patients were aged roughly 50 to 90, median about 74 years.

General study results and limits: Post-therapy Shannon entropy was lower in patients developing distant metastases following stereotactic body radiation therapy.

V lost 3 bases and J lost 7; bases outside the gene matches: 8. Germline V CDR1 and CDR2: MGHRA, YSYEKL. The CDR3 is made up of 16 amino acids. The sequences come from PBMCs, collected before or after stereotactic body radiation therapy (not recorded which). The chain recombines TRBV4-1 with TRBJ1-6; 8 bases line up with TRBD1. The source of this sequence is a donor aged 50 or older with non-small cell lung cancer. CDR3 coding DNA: TGCGCCAGCAGCCAGGAGGACAGGGCGAGGAATTCACCCCTCCACTTT. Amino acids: CASSQEDRARNSPLHF.